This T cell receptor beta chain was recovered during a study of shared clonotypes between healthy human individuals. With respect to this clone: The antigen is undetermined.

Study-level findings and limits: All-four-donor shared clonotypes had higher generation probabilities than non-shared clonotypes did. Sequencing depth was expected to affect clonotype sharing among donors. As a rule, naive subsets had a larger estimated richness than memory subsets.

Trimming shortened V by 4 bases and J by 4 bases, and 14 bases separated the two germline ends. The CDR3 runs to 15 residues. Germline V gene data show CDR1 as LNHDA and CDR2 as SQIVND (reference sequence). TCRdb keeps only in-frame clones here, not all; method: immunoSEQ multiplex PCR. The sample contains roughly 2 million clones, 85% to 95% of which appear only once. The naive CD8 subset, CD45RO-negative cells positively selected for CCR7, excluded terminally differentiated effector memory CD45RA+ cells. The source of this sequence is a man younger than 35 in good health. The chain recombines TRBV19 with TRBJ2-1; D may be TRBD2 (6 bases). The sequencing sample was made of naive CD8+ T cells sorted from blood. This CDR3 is CASSKGGSGYNEQFF. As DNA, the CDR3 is TGTGCCAGTAGTAAGGGAGGCAGCGGATACAATGAGCAGTTCTTC. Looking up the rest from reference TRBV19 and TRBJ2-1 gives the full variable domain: DGGITQSPKYLFRKEGQNVTLSCEQNLNHDAMYWYRQDPGQGLRLIYYSQIVNDFQKGDIAEGYSVSREKKESFPLTVTSAQKNPTAFYLCASSKGGSGYNEQFFGPGTRLTVL.